This TCR beta chain was recorded in a study of shared clonotypes between healthy human individuals. The CDR3 extends over 16 amino acids. CDR1 and CDR2 from the germline V gene are KGHSH and LQKENI. The V gene lost 1 base and the J gene lost 1 base, with 10 bases spanning the gap. For this clone: The sample has other DNA sequences that encode this CDR3 too.

Evenly divided among several immunoSEQ plates was the genomic DNA of each subset. Original processing methods: ImmunoSEQ supplied junction-only sequences lacking quality scores, so filtering was different. The data were produced by immunoSEQ multiplex PCR, yet TCRdb's version contains in-frame clones alone and is incomplete. V, J and clone size were drawn from that table, and D and trimming were deduced from the DNA. Of 2 million to 3 million clones listed, around 90% are singletons. Sequenced sample: naive CD4+ T cells sorted from blood. Subset noted: CD45RA+ positively selected. The sequence derives from a man in his late teens or twenties in good health. The chain has TRBV18 and TRBJ1-4; D is ambiguous. CDR3 bases: TGTGCCAGCTCACCACGGAGGACTGGAACTAATGAAAAACTGTTTTTT. The encoded protein is CASSPRRTGTNEKLFF.